One TCR beta chain is described in this entry. No antigen is known for it. The data stem from a study of Ad26.COV2.S vaccination and SARS-CoV-2 variants. The overall study: Doses of Ad26.COV2.S were injected into muscle once or twice, 56 days apart. Whole-study results and caveats: Total T cell responses, in the TCR breadth and depth analyses, may have been underestimated.

Profiling relied on immunoSEQ multiplex PCR, and the TCRdb table lists in-frame clones only, not all of them. The profile shows around 400,000 clones, 80% to 95% of them singletons. The treatment is: roughly 20 received Ad26.COV2.S at low or high dose, single or two shots; roughly five received placebo; per-sample allocation not given. Material that was analyzed had been drawn on day 63 after the first vaccine or placebo injection. Participants' vaccine, an Ad26 vector, delivered Wuhan-strain SARS-CoV-2 spike. The CDR3 totals 13 residues. The V gene lost 5 bases and the J gene lost 3 bases, with 10 bases spanning the gap. Per the germline V gene, CDR1 is LGHDT and CDR2 is YNNKEL (reference sequence).

J is TRBJ2-5 and V is TRBV3-1 (or the pseudogene TRBV3-2), with D tentatively TRBD2 (6 bases). The sequencing here drew on peripheral blood, taken in a trial of Ad26.COV2.S vaccine versus placebo. The source of this sequence is a person between 18 and 65 years old who received the Ad26.COV2.S COVID-19 vaccine or a placebo. CDR3: CASSYSGEETQYF. In DNA form, the CDR3 reads TGTGCCAGCAGCTATAGCGGAGAAGAGACCCAGTACTTC.